The clone carrying this T cell receptor (beta chain) was counted a few times. This record comes from a study of blood T cell repertoires in COVID-19. Study-wide background: Italy, Spain and the United States were the sources of the convalescent and acute COVID-19 samples.

Source study methods: Amplification of reference gene primers was used by the study to estimate nucleated cell counts. Only in-frame clones appear in the TCRdb table, and some are missing; sequencing was by immunoSEQ multiplex PCR. V, J and clone size are taken as reported in that table, and D and trimming were inferred from the DNA itself. The table lists about 140,000 clones, approximately 87% of them singletons. The V end was cut by 2 bases, the J end by 2 bases, with 8 bases between. The V gene's germline CDR1 is SGDLS and CDR2 YYNGEE. This CDR3 has 13 amino acids. The sample was peripheral blood. The sequence was collected from a woman in her forties or fifties with active or convalescent COVID-19. The genes are TRBV9 and TRBJ2-7; no reliable D call. CDR3 sequence (DNA): TGTGCCAGCAGCGTTGGCGGAACCTACGAGCAGTACTTC. Translation gives CASSVGGTYEQYF.